The 19 T cell receptor beta chains given below trace back to one sample, sequenced in a study of T-cell reconstitution after alpha-beta-depleted transplantation in children. Preparing the TCRbeta library involved the use of unique molecular identifiers. Each CDR3 protein is one row after TCRdb ran MiXCR on the PCR reads. The sample includes hundreds of thousands of distinct CDR3 sequences, around 25% of them seen just once. This specimen consisted of PBMCs, obtained before TCRalphabeta/CD19-depleted stem cell transplant. Receptors originate from a girl aged 2 to 9 with Fanconi anemia, due to receive a stem cell transplant.

This clonotype has more than one count but fewer than ten. This sequence joins TRBV12-3 or TRBV12-4 and TRBJ1-2; no firm D call. The CDR3 loop spans 13 amino acids. Trimming left V 3 bases short and J 4 bases short, with 9 bases between. The DNA for the CDR3 is TGTGCCAGCAGTTTTGAAGGGTCCTATGGCTACACCTTC. It encodes CASSFEGSYGYTF.

The chain has TRBV4-2 and TRBJ2-7; no firm D call. V lost 5 bases to trimming and J lost 0 bases, with 14 bases between them. The CDR3 length is 15 residues. CDR1 is LGHNA, CDR2 YNFKEQ, per germline. CDR3 residues: CASSSPDLPSYEQYF. The CDR3 DNA reads as TGTGCCAGCAGCAGCCCCGACCTCCCCTCCTACGAGCAGTACTTC.

The V and J genes are TRBV20-1 and TRBJ1-1; D may be TRBD1 (5 bases). Germline CDR1 reads DFQATT; CDR2 reads SNEGSKA (reference sequence). The CDR3 is 16 residues long. The V end was cut by 0 bases, the J end by 5 bases, with 19 bases between. Here the CDR3 reads CSAREAAGGVSTEAFF. DNA for the CDR3: TGCAGTGCTAGAGAGGCCGCTGGGGGGGTTAGTACTGAAGCTTTCTTT.

This rearrangement joins TRBV20-1 to TRBJ2-1; 9 bases are a match to TRBD2. V dropped 6 bases and J dropped 6; count of bases not matched to a gene: 9. Per germline, CDR1 DFQATT and CDR2 SNEGSKA (reference sequence). This CDR3 spans 14 amino acids. The CDR3 here is CSASRLAGINEQFF. The CDR3, as DNA: TGCAGTGCCTCCAGGCTAGCGGGGATCAATGAGCAGTTCTTC.

This clonotype was counted ten times or more. V is TRBV29-1 and J is TRBJ2-7, with 10 nucleotides matching TRBD1. The ends lost 5 bases at V and 2 bases at J; junction bases unmatched: 6. CDR3 length: 14 amino acids. Germline V gene data show CDR1 as SQVTM and CDR2 as ANQGSEA. The CDR3 loop reads CSVYPGQGPYEQYF. CDR3 sequence (DNA): TGCAGCGTTTATCCGGGACAGGGGCCCTACGAGCAGTACTTC.

The chain has TRBV10-3 and TRBJ2-6; D perhaps matches TRBD1 (5 bases). Trimming removed 6 bases at V and 0 bases at J, with 18 bases between. This CDR3 comprises 18 residues. Germline CDR1 and CDR2: ENHRY and SYGVKD. CDR3 coding DNA: TGTGCCATCAGCTTGACAGTCTCCCCCGACTCTGGGGCCAACGTCCTGACTTTC. Amino acid sequence: CAISLTVSPDSGANVLTF.

The chain couples TRBV12-5 to TRBJ2-5; the D gene could be TRBD1 or TRBD2 (5 bases each). Germline loops: CDR1 LGHNT, CDR2 FRNRAP. V lost 4 bases, J lost 5 bases, and 17 bases lay in between. The CDR3 is made up of 15 amino acids. The CDR3 DNA follows: TGTGCTAGTGGTTCCGGGATCCTCCCAGGGGAGACCCAGTACTTC. Residues: CASGSGILPGETQYF.

CDR3 amino acids: CASSSRTGGNTEAFF. CDR3 in DNA: TGTGCCAGCAGCTCGAGGACAGGAGGGAACACTGAAGCTTTCTTT. The gene calls are TRBV5-5 and TRBJ1-1, with TRBD1 matching 7 bases. V shed 3 bases, J shed 1 base, and the junction held 6 bases outside the gene matches. The CDR3 sequence is 15 residues long. Germline V gene sequence: CDR1 SGHKS, CDR2 YYEKEE (reference sequence).

This chain uses TRBV18 with TRBJ2-5, with D maybe TRBD2 (6 bases). Trimming stripped 3 bases from V and 2 bases from J, with 10 bases between. Germline CDR1 and CDR2: KGHSH and LQKENI. The CDR3 spans 14 residues. CDR3 coding DNA: TGTGCCAGCTCACCGGGACTTGAACAAGAGACCCAGTACTTC. Translation gives CASSPGLEQETQYF. Combining the CDR3 with reference TRBV18 and TRBJ2-5 gives the whole variable domain NAGVMQNPRHLVRRRGQEARLRCSPMKGHSHVYWYRQLPEEGLKFMVYLQKENIIDESGMPKERFSAEFPKEGPSILRIQQVVRGDSAAYFCASSPGLEQETQYFGPGTRLLVL.

The chain has TRBV5-1 and TRBJ1-6; D is undetermined. The CDR3 totals 13 residues. With 0 bases removed from V and 8 bases from J, the gap between germline ends came to 6 bases. Germline CDR1 SGHRS, CDR2 YFSETQ. CDR3 residues: CASSLAVDSPLHF. CDR3 nucleotides: TGCGCCAGCAGCTTGGCCGTCGATTCACCCCTCCACTTT.

This clonotype showed up just once. The V call is TRBV20-1, the J call TRBJ2-7; 8 nucleotides match TRBD2. Germline V gene lookup returns CDR1 DFQATT and CDR2 SNEGSKA (reference sequence). The CDR3 consists of 13 residues. Unmatched junction bases numbered 8, after V lost 6 bases and J lost 4 bases. The CDR3 DNA reads TGCAGTGCGAACCTAGCGGGTCGATACGAGCAGTACTTC. This gives the protein CSANLAGRYEQYF.

The chain uses TRBV6-5 and TRBJ2-3, with 12 bases that match TRBD2. Germline V gene sequence: CDR1 MNHEY, CDR2 SVGAGI. CDR3 length: 15 amino acids. V shed 4 bases, J shed 5 bases, and the junction held 4 bases outside the gene matches. CDR3 residues: CASSSSGRGGDTQYF. In DNA form, the CDR3 reads TGTGCCAGCAGTTCTAGCGGGAGGGGGGGAGATACGCAGTATTTT.

This clonotype has a count of ten or more. The genes are TRBV20-1 and TRBJ2-2; maybe TRBD1 (6 bases). This CDR3 region has 12 residues. Looked up from germline, CDR1 is DFQATT and CDR2 is SNEGSKA (reference sequence). With 5 bases removed from V and 5 bases from J, the gap between germline ends came to 9 bases. The CDR3 sequence: CSAYTGTGELFF. For the CDR3, the DNA is TGCAGTGCTTATACAGGGACCGGGGAGCTGTTTTTT.

This clonotype was seen at least ten times. The gene calls are TRBV20-1 and TRBJ2-7, with D uncertain. V lost 1 base, J lost 3 bases, and 10 bases lay in between. The CDR3 sequence is 13 residues long. The V gene's germline CDR1 is DFQATT and CDR2 SNEGSKA (reference sequence). CDR3 protein: CSARGQKSYEQYF. The CDR3 DNA follows: TGCAGTGCTAGAGGGCAGAAGAGCTACGAGCAGTACTTC.

This clonotype has ten or more counts. The chain employs TRBV29-1 and TRBJ2-7, with unresolved D. The CDR3 extends over 13 amino acids. V shed 4 bases and J shed 7 bases, with 17 bases lying between them. Germline V gives CDR1 SQVTM, CDR2 ANQGSEA. The chain's CDR3 is CSVGFAARGEQYF. The CDR3 nucleotides are TGCAGCGTTGGGTTTGCAGCGCGTGGGGAGCAGTACTTC.

This clonotype was seen repeatedly, ten times or more. The chain recombines TRBV29-1 with TRBJ2-5; 12 bases map to TRBD1. The CDR3 length is 15 residues. Germline V CDR1 and CDR2: SQVTM, ANQGSEA. The V segment lost 3 bases and the J segment 4 bases; nucleotides outside the gene matches: 6. The CDR3 loop reads CSVDSGTGGSETQYF. In DNA, the CDR3 is TGCAGCGTTGACTCCGGGACAGGGGGCTCAGAGACCCAGTACTTC.

This clonotype was observed a handful of times. The chain joins TRBV11-2 to TRBJ2-7, with TRBD2 identical over 12 bases. Germline assignment: CDR1 SGHAT and CDR2 FQNNGV. CDR3 length: 18 residues. The V and J ends lost 5 bases and 5 bases, in that order; junction bases with no gene match: 16. Here the CDR3 DNA reads TGTGCCAGCAGCCCAAACCCGACTAGCGGGGGAGGTGAAAACGAGCAGTACTTC. Translating gives CASSPNPTSGGGENEQYF.

V is TRBV7-6 and J is TRBJ1-4, with D tentatively TRBD1 (6 bases). The germline CDR1 and CDR2 sequences are SGHVS and FNYEAQ. The CDR3 has 19 amino acids. V was cut by 7 bases and J by 2 bases, with 26 bases left in between. CDR3 amino acids: CASINRRGRGRNTNEKLFF. The CDR3 DNA is TGTGCCAGCATCAACCGGCGGGGCAGGGGCAGGAACACTAATGAAAAACTGTTTTTT.

V usage is TRBV12-3 or TRBV12-4 and J usage is TRBJ2-5, with D unresolved. This CDR3 comprises 13 residues. V lost 3 bases to trimming and J lost 0 bases, with 5 bases between them. The DNA of the CDR3 is TGTGCCAGCAGTTTCAGGAACCAAGAGACCCAGTACTTC. It codes for CASSFRNQETQYF.